This T cell receptor (beta chain) derives from a study of T cell responses to AZD1222 COVID-19 vaccine. The method was immunoSEQ multiplex PCR; TCRdb's version includes in-frame clones alone and lacks a portion of them. The sample holds roughly 150,000 clones, 90% to 95% seen once. The analysis combined second doses at about 4 or about 12 weeks. Germline V lookup: CDR1 LGHDT, CDR2 YNNKEL (reference sequence). V dropped 0 bases and J dropped 9; count of bases not matched to a gene: 9. CDR3 length: 16 residues. The receptor was derived from an adult who received the AZD1222 COVID-19 vaccine. The chain joins TRBV3-1 (or the pseudogene TRBV3-2) to TRBJ2-1, with 9 bases identical to TRBD2. This specimen consisted of peripheral blood, obtained 28 days after the second AZD1222 dose. The CDR3 DNA is TGTGCCAGCAGCCAAGAAGGTTTGGGACTAGCCGTTGAGCAGTTCTTC. This codes for CASSQEGLGLAVEQFF.